The subject of this entry is one TCR beta chain. Antigen specificity is unknown. A deep-level run was used for the assay. TCRdb's copy holds only in-frame clones and misses some; the assay was immunoSEQ multiplex PCR. The table has about 590,000 clones, around 95% seen once. These data are taken from a study of shared clonotypes between healthy human individuals. Study findings and constraints: Among donors, the sharing of clonotypes was expected to be influenced by sequencing depth. Memory subsets generally showed lower estimated richness than naive subsets.

Selected positively for CCR7 and CD45RO-negative, naive CD8 cells excluded terminally differentiated effector memory CD45RA+ cells. V lost 6 bases and J lost 2, with 8 bases in between. The CDR3 sequence is 12 residues long. From germline, CDR1 is MNHNY and CDR2 SVGAGI (reference sequence). V gene TRBV6-6 combines with J gene TRBJ2-7; D possibly corresponds to TRBD1 (5 bases). Sequencing used naive CD8+ T cells sorted from blood. The sequence came from a woman aged 25 to 45 in good health. The CDR3 sequence is CASRAGPYEQYF. The CDR3 nucleotides are TGTGCCAGCAGGGCAGGGCCCTACGAGCAGTACTTC.